The entry below gives a single TCR beta chain sequence along with its context. Its antigen is still unknown. Germline CDR1 is LGHNA and CDR2 is YSLEER. The V segment lost 4 bases and the J segment 0 bases; nucleotides outside the gene matches: 7. The CDR3 loop spans 17 amino acids. The sample belongs to a study of cytomegalovirus exposure and HLA in healthy donors. A multiplex PCR was run with 60 Vbeta primers and 13 Jbeta primers. Repertoires were generated with immunoSEQ multiplex PCR, while TCRdb's copy carries only in-frame clones and drops some. The sample consists of 170,000 or so clones, about 80% of them appearing once. Study results and caveats: Many donors shared some public TCRs, even though most TCR sequences were rare. Available immune exposure information was restricted to CMV serostatus only. In a later analysis, specific HLA alleles were associated with about 18,000 TCR beta sequences at a 0.05 false discovery rate.

This clonotype was sampled from a woman in her twenties or thirties in good health and CMV-seropositive. The chain uses TRBV4-3 and TRBJ2-1; 9 bases line up with TRBD2. Sequencing input: PBMCs. Written as DNA, the CDR3 is TGCGCCAGCAGCCTAGCGGGAGTTTTGAGCTCCTACAATGAGCAGTTCTTC. Translated, it gives CASSLAGVLSSYNEQFF.